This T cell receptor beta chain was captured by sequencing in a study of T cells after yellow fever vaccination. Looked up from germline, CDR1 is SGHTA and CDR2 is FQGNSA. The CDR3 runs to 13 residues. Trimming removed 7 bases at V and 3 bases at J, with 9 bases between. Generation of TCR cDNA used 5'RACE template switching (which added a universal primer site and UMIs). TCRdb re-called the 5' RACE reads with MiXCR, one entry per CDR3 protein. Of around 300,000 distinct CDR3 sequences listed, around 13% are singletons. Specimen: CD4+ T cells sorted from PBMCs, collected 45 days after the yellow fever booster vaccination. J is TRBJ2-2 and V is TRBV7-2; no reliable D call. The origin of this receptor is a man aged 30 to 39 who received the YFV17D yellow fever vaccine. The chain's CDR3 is CASIQTHTGELFF. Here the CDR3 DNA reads TGTGCCAGCATACAGACCCACACCGGGGAGCTGTTTTTT. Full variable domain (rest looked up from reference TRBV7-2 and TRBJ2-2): GAGVSQSPSNKVTEKGKDVELRCDPISGHTALYWYRQSLGQGLEFLIYFQGNSAPDKSGLPSDRFSAERTGGSVSTLTIQRTQQEDSAVYLCASIQTHTGELFFGEGSRLTVL.